This TCR beta chain was identified in a study of OX40 agonist ivuxolimab in advanced cancers. Study as a whole: Three patients got partial responses; one had hepatocellular carcinoma and two had cutaneous melanoma. Findings of the study overall: Clones of CD4+ and CD8+ blood T cells grew by week 6 at doses of 0.1 to 3.0 mg/kg.

Of note for this clone: What it recognizes is unknown.

Trimming at V came to 0 bases and at J to 4 bases, leaving 5 bases not matched to a gene. The CDR3 has 16 residues. CDR1 and CDR2 (germline): SGDLS, YYNGEE. Clones were read by immunoSEQ multiplex PCR, and TCRdb kept only the in-frame ones, dropping some. The sample lists 12,000 or so clones, 85% to 90% occurring once. The sequence was collected from an adult with an advanced solid tumor such as melanoma, head and neck, liver or kidney cancer. Sequencing used CD4+ or CD8+ T cells sorted from blood, obtained in a trial of the OX40 agonist ivuxolimab. The chain couples TRBV9 to TRBJ2-3, with 10 nucleotides matching TRBD2. The CDR3 loop is CASSVGRAGGSDTQYF. The CDR3 region has the DNA TGTGCCAGCAGCGTAGGAAGAGCGGGAGGGTCAGATACGCAGTATTTT.